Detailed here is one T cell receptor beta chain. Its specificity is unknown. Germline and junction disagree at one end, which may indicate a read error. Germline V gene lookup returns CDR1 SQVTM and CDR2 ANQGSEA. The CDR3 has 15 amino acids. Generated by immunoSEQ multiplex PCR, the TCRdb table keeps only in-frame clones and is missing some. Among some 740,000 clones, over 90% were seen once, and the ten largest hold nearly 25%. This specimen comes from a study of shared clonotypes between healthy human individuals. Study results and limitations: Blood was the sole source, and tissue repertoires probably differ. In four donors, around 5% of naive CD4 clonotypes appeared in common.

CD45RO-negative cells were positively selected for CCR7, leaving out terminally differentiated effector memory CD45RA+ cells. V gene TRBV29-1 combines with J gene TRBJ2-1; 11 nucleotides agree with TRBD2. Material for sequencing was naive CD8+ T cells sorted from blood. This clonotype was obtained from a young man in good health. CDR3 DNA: TGTGCGGGACTAGCGGACTCCCGGTCCTACAATGAGCAGTTCTTC. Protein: CAGLADSRSYNEQFF.